This TCR beta chain was captured in a study of STAT5B mutations in CD4+ large granular lymphocyte leukemia. For the study at large: Among healthy donors, a particular HLA allele went with more CDR3 'QG' motifs.

The survey-level immunoSEQ assay was used. Clones were read by immunoSEQ multiplex PCR, and TCRdb kept only the in-frame ones, dropping some. The profile covers around 28,000 clones, with about three quarters appearing a single time and more than 1% taken by the ten largest. Controls came from buffy coats of healthy blood donors. Whole-study findings and limits: CD4-sorted patient repertoires seemed more clonal than healthy CD4+ repertoires.

V was pared by 5 bases and J by 4 bases, with 17 bases between. Germline V lookup: CDR1 MDHEN, CDR2 SYDVKM. This CDR3 is 15 amino acids long. With respect to this clone: The antigen is not known.

This sequence originates from a human donor in good health. The sequencing sample was made of CD4+ T cells from blood buffy coats. This rearrangement joins TRBV28 to TRBJ1-2; a possible D gene is TRBD1 (5 bases). CDR3 in DNA: TGTGCCAGCAGTCCGGACTCGAGGAGGGGCTATGGCTACACCTTC. Translating it yields CASSPDSRRGYGYTF.